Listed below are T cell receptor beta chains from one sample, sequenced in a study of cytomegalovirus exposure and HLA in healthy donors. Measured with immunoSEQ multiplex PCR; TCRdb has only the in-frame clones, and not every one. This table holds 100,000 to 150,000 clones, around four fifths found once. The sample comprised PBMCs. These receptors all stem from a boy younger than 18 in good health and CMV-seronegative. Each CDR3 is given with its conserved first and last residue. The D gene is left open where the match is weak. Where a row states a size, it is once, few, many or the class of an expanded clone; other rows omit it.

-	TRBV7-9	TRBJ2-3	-	TGTGCCAGCAGCTTCCGGACTAGCACAGATACGCAGTATTTT	CASSFRTSTDTQYF
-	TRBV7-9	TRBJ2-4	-	TGTGCCAGCAGCCTCATGTCCAGGGGGGACATTCAGTACTTC	CASSLMSRGDIQYF
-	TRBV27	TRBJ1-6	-	TGTGCCAGCAGTTTCATCTCGGAGTTCCATTCACCCCTCCACTTT	CASSFISEFHSPLHF
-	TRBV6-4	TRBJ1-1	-	TGTGCCAGCAGTGACGAAGTTGGGGGCGAGAACACTGAAGCTTTCTTT	CASSDEVGGENTEAFF
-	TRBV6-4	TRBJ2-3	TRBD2	TGTGCCAGCAGTGGCAGCGGGAACACAGATACGCAGTATTTT	CASSGSGNTDTQYF
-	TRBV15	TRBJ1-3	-	TGTGCCACCAGCAGAGATGTTGGGGCATGGGGAAACACCATATATTTT	CATSRDVGAWGNTIYF
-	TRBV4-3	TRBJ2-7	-	TGCGCCAGCAGCCAAGAGAGGGTGCACCTCTACGAGCAGTACTTC	CASSQERVHLYEQYF
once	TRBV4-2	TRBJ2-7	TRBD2	TGTGCCAGCAGCCAAAGTAGCGGGTTATTCTACGAGCAGTACTTC	CASSQSSGLFYEQYF
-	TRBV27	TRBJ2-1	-	TGTGCCAGCAGTTTCGATGAGTTATCCTACAATGAGCAGTTCTTC	CASSFDELSYNEQFF
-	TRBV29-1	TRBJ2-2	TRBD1	TGCAGCGTTGAAGATATTTCAGGGGGCGGGGAGCTGTTTTTT	CSVEDISGGGELFF
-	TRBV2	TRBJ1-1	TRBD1	TGTGCCAGCAGCGGGGACAGGGTTAAATATTACACTGAAGCTTTCTTT	CASSGDRVKYYTEAFF
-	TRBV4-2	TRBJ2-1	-	TGTGCCAGCAGCCAGCAGACAGGAAATGAGCAGTTCTTC	CASSQQTGNEQFF
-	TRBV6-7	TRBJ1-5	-	TGTGCCAGCAGCACCCTCTGCCGGCCCCCGGGTGGCAATCAGCCCCAGCATTTT	CASSTLCRPPGGNQPQHF
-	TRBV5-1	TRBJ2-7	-	TGCGCCAGCAGCTTGGAATCCAGGCTTAGCTCCTACGAGCAGTACTTC	CASSLESRLSSYEQYF
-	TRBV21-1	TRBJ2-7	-	TGTGCCAGCCCCAGGCAGGGTCACGAGCAGTACTTC	CASPRQGHEQYF
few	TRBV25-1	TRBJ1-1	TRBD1	TGTGCCAGCAGAGGACAGGGAAGAGGTGAAGCTTTCTTT	CASRGQGRGEAFF
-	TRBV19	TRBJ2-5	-	TGTGCCAGTAGGGCAGGGGCGTACCAAGAGACCCAGTACTTC	CASRAGAYQETQYF
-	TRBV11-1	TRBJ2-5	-	TGTGCCAGCAGCTTAGAGGAGAGAGCGGAAGAGACCCAGTACTTC	CASSLEERAEETQYF
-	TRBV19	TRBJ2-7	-	TGTGCCAGTAGTTACCGGGACACCGGGTACGAGCAGTACTTC	CASSYRDTGYEQYF
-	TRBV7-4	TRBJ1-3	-	TGTGCCAGCAGCTCCGCAGGGGTGAGGAAAGAAGCTGGAAACACCATATATTTT	CASSSAGVRKEAGNTIYF
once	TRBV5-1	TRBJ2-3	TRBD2	TGCGCCAGCAGCTTGATCCTAGCGGGATCCACAGATACGCAGTATTTT	CASSLILAGSTDTQYF
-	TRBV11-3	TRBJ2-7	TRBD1	TGTGCCAGCAGCTTAGATCGGCTGGGACAGGACTCCTACGAGCAGTACTTC	CASSLDRLGQDSYEQYF
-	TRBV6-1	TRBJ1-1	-	TGTGCCATTGTTGAGGGAACAGCCCTTAACACTGAAGCTTTCTTT	CAIVEGTALNTEAFF
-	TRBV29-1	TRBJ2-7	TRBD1	TGCAGCGTCCCAGGACAGGGACGAAGCTCCTACGAGCAGTACTTC	CSVPGQGRSSYEQYF
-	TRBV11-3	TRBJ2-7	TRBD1	TGTGCCAGCAGCTTCGTGGGGGGACAGGGGGCAACTTACTCCTACGAGCAGTACTTC	CASSFVGGQGATYSYEQYF
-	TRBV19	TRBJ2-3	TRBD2	TGTGCCAGTAGTTCTCCGGGACTAGCGGGAGTATTAGATACGCAGTATTTT	CASSSPGLAGVLDTQYF
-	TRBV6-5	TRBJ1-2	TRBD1	TGTGCCAGCAGTTACTCTATAACAGGGGGTCGTTATGGCTACACCTTC	CASSYSITGGRYGYTF
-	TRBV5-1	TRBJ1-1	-	TGCGCCAGCAGCTTGGTGGGGCTGACTGAAGCTTTCTTT	CASSLVGLTEAFF
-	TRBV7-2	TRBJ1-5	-	TGTGCCAGCAGCAGGTTCAGGGAAGGTCAGCCCCAGCATTTT	CASSRFREGQPQHF
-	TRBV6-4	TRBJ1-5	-	TGTGCCAGCAGCCTGAGGTTTGGAGCCAATCAGCCCCAGCATTTT	CASSLRFGANQPQHF
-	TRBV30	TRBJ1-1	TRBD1	TGTGCCTCTACAGGGGGTGGGTCCCCGAACACTGAAGCTTTCTTT	CASTGGGSPNTEAFF
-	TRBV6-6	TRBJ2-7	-	TGTGCCAGCAGTGGAGAAGTAACCAAATCCTACGAGCAGTACTTC	CASSGEVTKSYEQYF
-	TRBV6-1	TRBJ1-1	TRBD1	TGTGCCCTTAGGGGGGGGACAGGGAGGACTGAAGCTTTCTTT	CALRGGTGRTEAFF
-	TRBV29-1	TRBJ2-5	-	TGCAGCGTTGAAAGACAGCAAGAGACCCAGTACTTC	CSVERQQETQYF
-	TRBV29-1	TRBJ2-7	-	TGCAGCGTTGTGGGGGGAGAAGGGACCGAGTCCTACGAGCAGTACTTC	CSVVGGEGTESYEQYF
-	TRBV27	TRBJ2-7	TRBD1	TGTGCCACCCGGACAGGGAGCTCCTACGAGCAGTACTTC	CATRTGSSYEQYF
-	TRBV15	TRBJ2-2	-	TGTGCCACCAGCAGAGGTGGAGGGGTCCTCACCGGGGAGCTGTTTTTT	CATSRGGGVLTGELFF
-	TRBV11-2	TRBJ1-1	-	TGTGCCAGCAGCTTATCCTCTCCAGGGATGAACACTGAAGCTTTCTTT	CASSLSSPGMNTEAFF
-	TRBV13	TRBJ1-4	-	TGTGCCAGCAGCTTAAAGTCGGGGACTAATGAAAAACTGTTTTTT	CASSLKSGTNEKLFF
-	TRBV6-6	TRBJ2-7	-	TGTGCCAGCAACGGGGGCTCCTACGAGCAGTACTTC	CASNGGSYEQYF
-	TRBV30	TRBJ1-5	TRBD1	TGTGCCTGGAGTGTAAAGCAGGGGGCGAATCAGCCCCAGCATTTT	CAWSVKQGANQPQHF
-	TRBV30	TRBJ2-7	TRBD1	TGTGCCTGGAGCGCAGGGACAGATGCCACCTACGAGCAGTACTTC	CAWSAGTDATYEQYF
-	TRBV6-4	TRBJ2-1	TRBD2	TGTGCCAGCAGTAAAACTAGCGGGAGGGCCGAATATGAGCAGTTCTTC	CASSKTSGRAEYEQFF
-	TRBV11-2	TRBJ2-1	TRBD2	TGTGCCAGCAGCTCCCGAGGGACTAGTGTTGATGAGCAGTTCTTC	CASSSRGTSVDEQFF
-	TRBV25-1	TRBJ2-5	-	TGTGCCAGCAGTCCCCAGGGCCAAGAGACCCAGTACTTC	CASSPQGQETQYF
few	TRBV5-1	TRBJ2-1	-	TGCGCCAGCAGCTTGGCCGAGGATGAGCAGTTCTTC	CASSLAEDEQFF
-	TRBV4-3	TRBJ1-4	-	TGCGCCAGCAGCCAAGATTTCGGCGGAACTAATGAAAAACTGTTTTTT	CASSQDFGGTNEKLFF
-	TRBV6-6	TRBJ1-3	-	TGTGCCAGCAGTCAAAACTTGGGGCCCCAAGGAAACACCATATATTTT	CASSQNLGPQGNTIYF
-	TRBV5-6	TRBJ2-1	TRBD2	TGTGCCAGCAGCTTGAGACTAGCGGGAAACAATGAGCAGTTCTTC	CASSLRLAGNNEQFF
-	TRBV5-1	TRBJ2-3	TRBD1	TGCGCCAGCAGCACGGGACAGGTGGGCGATGGGACGCAGTATTTT	CASSTGQVGDGTQYF
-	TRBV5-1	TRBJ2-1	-	TGCGCCAGCAGCTTGACGAGGGCCTACAATGAGCAGTTCTTC	CASSLTRAYNEQFF
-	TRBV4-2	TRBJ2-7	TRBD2	TGTGCCAGCAGCCAAGATTGGGCTAGCGGTTACGAGCAGTACTTC	CASSQDWASGYEQYF
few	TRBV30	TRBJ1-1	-	TGTGCCTGCCAAACTAGGGTGGTGAACACTGAAGCTTTCTTT	CACQTRVVNTEAFF
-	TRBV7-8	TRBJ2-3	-	TGTGCCAGCAGCCCCGAATGGGAGGACACAGATACGCAGTATTTT	CASSPEWEDTDTQYF
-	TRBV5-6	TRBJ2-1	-	TGTGCCAGCACCAAGGGGTACCCGAACAATGAGCAGTTCTTC	CASTKGYPNNEQFF
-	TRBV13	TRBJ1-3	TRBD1	TGTGCCAGCAGCCGGGACAGGTCTGGAAACACCATATATTTT	CASSRDRSGNTIYF
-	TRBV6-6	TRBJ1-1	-	TGTGCCAGCAGACAGTCCCTGAACACTGAAGCTTTCTTT	CASRQSLNTEAFF
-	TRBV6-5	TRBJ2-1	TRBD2	TGTGCCAGCAGTCAATTAGCGGGAGGGAGTTATGAGCAGTTCTTC	CASSQLAGGSYEQFF
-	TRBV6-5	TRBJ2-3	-	TGTGCCAGTAGAATGAGCGGGCTAGACGCAGATACGCAGTATTTT	CASRMSGLDADTQYF